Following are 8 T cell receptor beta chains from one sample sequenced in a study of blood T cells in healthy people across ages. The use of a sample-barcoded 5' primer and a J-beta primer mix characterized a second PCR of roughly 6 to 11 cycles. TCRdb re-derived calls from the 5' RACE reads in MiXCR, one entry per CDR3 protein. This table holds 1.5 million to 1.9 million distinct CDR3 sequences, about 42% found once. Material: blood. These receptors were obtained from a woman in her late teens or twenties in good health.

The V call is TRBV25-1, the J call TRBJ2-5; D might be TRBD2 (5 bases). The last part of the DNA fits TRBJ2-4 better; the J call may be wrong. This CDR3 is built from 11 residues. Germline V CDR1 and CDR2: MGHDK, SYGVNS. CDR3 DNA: TGTGCCAGCAGTCAGGACTACATTCAGTACTTC. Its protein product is CASSQDYIQYF.

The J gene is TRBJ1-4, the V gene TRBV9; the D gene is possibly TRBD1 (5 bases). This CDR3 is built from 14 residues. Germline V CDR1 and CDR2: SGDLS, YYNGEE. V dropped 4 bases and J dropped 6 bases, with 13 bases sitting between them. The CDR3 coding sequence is TGTGCCAGCAGCCCCGGGTGGGGCGATGAAAAACTGTTTTTT. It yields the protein CASSPGWGDEKLFF.

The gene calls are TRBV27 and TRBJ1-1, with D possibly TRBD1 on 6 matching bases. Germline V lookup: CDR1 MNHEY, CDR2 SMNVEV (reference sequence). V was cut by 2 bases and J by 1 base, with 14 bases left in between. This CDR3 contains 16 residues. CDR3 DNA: TGTGCCAGCAGTTTAACGACAGGACTAAGGAACACTGAAGCTTTCTTT. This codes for CASSLTTGLRNTEAFF.

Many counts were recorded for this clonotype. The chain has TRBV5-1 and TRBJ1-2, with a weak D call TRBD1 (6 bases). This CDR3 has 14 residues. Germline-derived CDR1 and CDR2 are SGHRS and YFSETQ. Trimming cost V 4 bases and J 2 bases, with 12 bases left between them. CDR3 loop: CASSIRQGNYGYTF. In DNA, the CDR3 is TGCGCCAGCAGCATCCGTCAGGGGAACTATGGCTACACCTTC. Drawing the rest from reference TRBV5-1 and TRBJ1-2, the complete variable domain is KAGVTQTPRYLIKTRGQQVTLSCSPISGHRSVSWYQQTPGQGLQFLFEYFSETQRNKGNFPGRFSGRQFSNSRSEMNVSTLELGDSALYLCASSIRQGNYGYTFGSGTRLTVV.

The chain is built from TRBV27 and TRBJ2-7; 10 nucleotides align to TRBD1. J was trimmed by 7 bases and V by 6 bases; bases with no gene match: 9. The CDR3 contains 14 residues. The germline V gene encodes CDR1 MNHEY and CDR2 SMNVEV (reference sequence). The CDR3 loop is CASRVRDRGREQYF. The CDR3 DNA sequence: TGTGCCAGCAGGGTTAGGGACAGGGGAAGGGAGCAGTACTTC.

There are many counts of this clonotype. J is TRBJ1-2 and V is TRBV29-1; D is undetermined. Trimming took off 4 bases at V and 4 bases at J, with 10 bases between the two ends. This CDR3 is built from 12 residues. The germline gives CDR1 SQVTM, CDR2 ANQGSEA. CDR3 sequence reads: CSVGGVVYGYTF. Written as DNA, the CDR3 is TGCAGCGTTGGCGGGGTAGTCTATGGCTACACCTTC.

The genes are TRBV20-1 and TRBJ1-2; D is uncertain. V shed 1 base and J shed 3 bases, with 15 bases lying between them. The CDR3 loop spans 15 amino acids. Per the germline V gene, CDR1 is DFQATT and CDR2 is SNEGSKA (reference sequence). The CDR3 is CSARGILRADYGYTF. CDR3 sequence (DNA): TGCAGTGCTAGAGGAATACTGAGGGCGGACTATGGCTACACCTTC.

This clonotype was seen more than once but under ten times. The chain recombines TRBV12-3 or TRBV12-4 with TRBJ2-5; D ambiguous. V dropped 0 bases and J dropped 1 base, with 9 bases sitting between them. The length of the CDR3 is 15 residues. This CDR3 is CASSLAQISQETQYF. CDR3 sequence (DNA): TGTGCCAGCAGTTTAGCGCAGATTAGCCAAGAGACCCAGTACTTC.